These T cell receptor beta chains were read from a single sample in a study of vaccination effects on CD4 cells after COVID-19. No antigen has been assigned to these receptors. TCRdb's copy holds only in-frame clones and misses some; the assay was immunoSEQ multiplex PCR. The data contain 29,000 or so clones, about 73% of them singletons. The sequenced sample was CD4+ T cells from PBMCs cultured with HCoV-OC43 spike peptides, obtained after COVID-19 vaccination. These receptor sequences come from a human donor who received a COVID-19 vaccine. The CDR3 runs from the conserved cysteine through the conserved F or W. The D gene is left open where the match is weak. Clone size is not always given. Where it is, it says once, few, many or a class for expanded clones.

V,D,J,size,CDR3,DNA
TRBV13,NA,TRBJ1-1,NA,CASSFEGRLNTEAFF,TGTGCCAGCAGCTTTGAGGGCAGACTCAACACTGAAGCTTTCTTT
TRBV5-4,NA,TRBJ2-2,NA,CASSPWLYTGELFF,TGTGCCAGCAGCCCTTGGCTTTACACCGGGGAGCTGTTTTTT
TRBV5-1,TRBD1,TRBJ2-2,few,CASSSATGMANTGELFF,TGCGCCAGCAGCTCGGCGACAGGGATGGCCAACACCGGGGAGCTGTTTTTT
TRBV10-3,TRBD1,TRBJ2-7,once,CAISESLWGQGAYEQYF,TGTGCCATCAGTGAGTCGCTCTGGGGACAGGGGGCCTACGAGCAGTACTTC
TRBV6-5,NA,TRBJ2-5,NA,CASSYRREETQYF,TGTGCCAGCAGTTACCGGAGGGAAGAGACCCAGTACTTC
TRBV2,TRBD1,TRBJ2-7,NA,CASKGQGLLYEQYF,TGTGCCAGCAAGGGACAGGGCCTTTTGTACGAGCAGTACTTC
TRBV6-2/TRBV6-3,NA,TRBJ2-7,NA,CASSYSREVRGQGDEQYF,TGTGCCAGCAGTTACTCGAGGGAGGTGAGGGGACAAGGAGACGAGCAGTACTTC
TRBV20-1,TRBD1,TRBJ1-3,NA,CSASPNRGGISGNTIYF,TGCAGTGCTAGTCCCAACAGGGGTGGAATCTCTGGAAACACCATATATTTT
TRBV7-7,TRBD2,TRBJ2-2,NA,CASTPGRGAGTGELFF,TGTGCCAGCACCCCTGGGCGGGGGGCCGGTACCGGGGAGCTGTTTTTT
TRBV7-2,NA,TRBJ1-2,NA,CASSSTTTHYGYTF,TGTGCCAGCAGCTCCACCACGACCCACTATGGCTACACCTTC
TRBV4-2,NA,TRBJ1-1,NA,CASSQARTEKAFF,TGTGCCAGCAGCCAAGCGCGGACAGAAAAAGCTTTCTTT
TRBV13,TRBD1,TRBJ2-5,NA,CASSLETGGRETQYF,TGTGCCAGCAGCTTAGAAACAGGGGGCAGAGAGACCCAGTACTTC
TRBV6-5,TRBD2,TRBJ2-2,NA,CASRLGSGRPGELFF,TGTGCCAGCCGGCTGGGTAGCGGGAGACCCGGGGAGCTGTTTTTT
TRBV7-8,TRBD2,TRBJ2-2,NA,CASSLLSGTSGNTGELFF,TGTGCCAGCAGCTTACTCTCCGGGACTAGCGGGAACACCGGGGAGCTGTTTTTT
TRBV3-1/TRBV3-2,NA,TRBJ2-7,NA,CASSREGGVYEQYF,TGTGCCAGCAGCCGAGAGGGCGGGGTCTACGAGCAGTACTTC
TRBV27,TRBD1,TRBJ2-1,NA,CASSWGTVILNEQFF,TGTGCCAGCAGTTGGGGGACAGTTATTCTCAATGAGCAGTTCTTC
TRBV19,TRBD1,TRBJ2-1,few,CASSMGQASNEQFF,TGTGCCAGTAGTATGGGACAGGCTAGCAATGAGCAGTTCTTC
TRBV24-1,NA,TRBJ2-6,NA,CATSDYTSGANVLTF,TGTGCCACCAGTGATTATACTTCTGGGGCCAACGTCCTGACTTTC
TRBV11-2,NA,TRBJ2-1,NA,CASSLNRANNEQFF,TGTGCCAGCAGCCTAAACCGGGCCAACAATGAGCAGTTCTTC
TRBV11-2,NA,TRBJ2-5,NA,CASSPTYGGRETQYF,TGTGCCAGCAGCCCAACCTACGGGGGCCGAGAGACCCAGTACTTC